The entry below gives a single TCR beta chain sequence along with its context. The data stem from a study of technical replicates of blood from several donors. This table comes from immunoSEQ multiplex PCR, and its TCRdb copy is limited to in-frame clones, with some not included. The sample yields fewer than 15,000 clones, more than 75% seen once. CDR1 MGHRA and CDR2 YSYEKL come from the germline V gene. V gave up 1 base and J gave up 3 bases; unmatched junction bases: 10. The CDR3 totals 18 residues. The source is a human donor in good health. Sequencing used PBMCs. V and J are TRBV4-1 and TRBJ2-2; 8 bases line up with TRBD1. The CDR3 reads CASSQGVQGALDTGELFF. The CDR3 bases are TGCGCCAGCAGCCAAGGGGTTCAGGGGGCGTTGGACACCGGGGAGCTGTTTTTT.